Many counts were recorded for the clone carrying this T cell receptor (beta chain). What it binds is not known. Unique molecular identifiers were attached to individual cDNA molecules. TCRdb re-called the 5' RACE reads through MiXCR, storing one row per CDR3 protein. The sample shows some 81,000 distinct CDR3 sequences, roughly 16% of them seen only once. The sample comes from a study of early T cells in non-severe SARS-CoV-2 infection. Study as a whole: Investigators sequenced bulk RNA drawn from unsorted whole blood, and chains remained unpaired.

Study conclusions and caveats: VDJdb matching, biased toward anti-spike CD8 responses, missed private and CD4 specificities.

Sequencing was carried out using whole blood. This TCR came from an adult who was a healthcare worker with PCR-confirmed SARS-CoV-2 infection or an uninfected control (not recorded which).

CDR3 coding DNA: TGCGCCAGCGCGGACCCGGGTTCCTACGAGCAGTACTTC. Its translation: CASADPGSYEQYF. V usage is TRBV5-1 and J usage is TRBJ2-7; D gene unclear. CDR3 size: 13 residues. V was cut by 7 bases and J by 1 base, with 12 bases left in between. CDR1 and CDR2 from the germline V gene are SGHRS and YFSETQ.